Presented here are 15 T cell receptor beta chains from one specimen sequenced in a study of blood T cell repertoires in COVID-19. Sequenced by immunoSEQ multiplex PCR; TCRdb stores in-frame clones only, minus some. The sample lists about 140,000 clones, around 86% occurring once. The sequenced sample consisted of peripheral blood. The source of these receptors is a woman of 80 years or more with acute or convalescent COVID-19.

In its sample, this clone was seen once. The chain joins TRBV7-6 to TRBJ2-1, with D uncertain. The CDR3 is 13 amino acids. V dropped 1 base and J dropped 10 bases, with 11 bases sitting between them. Per the germline V gene, CDR1 is SGHVS and CDR2 is FNYEAQ. CDR3 sequence (DNA): TGTGCCAGCAGCTTAGAAGCATCGCGGGAGCAGTTCTTC. Residues: CASSLEASREQFF.

V usage is TRBV9 and J usage is TRBJ1-2; D is uncertain. V was clipped by 4 bases and J by 7 bases, with 14 bases between them. The CDR3 is 13 amino acids. Germline CDR1 is SGDLS and CDR2 is YYNGEE. CDR3 bases: TGTGCCAGCAGCCGACCGGTAGGGAGTGGCTACACCTTC. It translates to CASSRPVGSGYTF.

The chain has TRBV6-6 and TRBJ1-3; D perhaps matches TRBD1 (5 bases). The CDR3 covers 15 residues. V lost 7 bases to trimming and J lost 3 bases, with 16 bases between them. CDR1 and CDR2 (germline): MNHNY, SVGAGI (reference sequence). The CDR3 DNA reads as TGTGCCAGCACCACGTCGGGCAGGGATGGAAACACCATATATTTT. Translation: CASTTSGRDGNTIYF.

The chain joins TRBV28 to TRBJ2-7, with D perhaps TRBD1 (6 bases). The CDR3 spans 17 residues. Germline lookup yields CDR1 MDHEN and CDR2 SYDVKM. Trimming cost V 3 bases and J 1 base, with 19 bases left between them. The CDR3 spells CASSFHLGQGTSYEQYF. In DNA form, the CDR3 reads TGTGCCAGCAGTTTTCACCTCGGTCAGGGGACGTCCTACGAGCAGTACTTC.

The chain is built from TRBV7-2 and TRBJ2-2, with 7 bases fitting TRBD1. Germline loops: CDR1 SGHTA, CDR2 FQGNSA. The CDR3 totals 15 residues. With V trimmed by 3 bases and J by 7 bases, 8 bases remained unmatched. CDR3 coding DNA: TGTGCCAGCAGCTTCGGTAGGGGGCGCGACGGGGAGCTGTTTTTT. It is translated as CASSFGRGRDGELFF. The variable domain in full, with the rest retrieved from reference TRBV7-2 and TRBJ2-2, is GAGVSQSPSNKVTEKGKDVELRCDPISGHTALYWYRQSLGQGLEFLIYFQGNSAPDKSGLPSDRFSAERTGGSVSTLTIQRTQQEDSAVYLCASSFGRGRDGELFFGEGSRLTVL.

This clone was counted a few times. The chain combines TRBV19 with TRBJ2-2; TRBD1 is a possible D gene (6 bases). This CDR3 comprises 16 residues. Trimming pared 7 bases from V and 9 bases from J, leaving 24 bases between. The germline gives CDR1 LNHDA, CDR2 SQIVND (reference sequence). The DNA for the CDR3 is TGTGCCAGTACTCACAGGGATGAGGGGTGGACCAGGGAGCTGTTTTTT. Translating gives CASTHRDEGWTRELFF.

The chain has TRBV4-1 and TRBJ1-3; 8 nucleotides match TRBD1. Trimming at V came to 1 base and at J to 8 bases, leaving 4 bases not matched to a gene. Germline V gives CDR1 MGHRA, CDR2 YSYEKL. This CDR3 is built from 14 residues. The CDR3 DNA reads as TGCGCCAGCAGCCAAGGACAGGGGTGGGACACCATATATTTT. Amino acid sequence: CASSQGQGWDTIYF.

The CDR3 loop reads CASSLWDRGGTEAFF. CDR3 coding DNA: TGTGCCAGCAGTTTATGGGACAGGGGAGGCACTGAAGCTTTCTTT. This rearrangement joins TRBV28 to TRBJ1-1; 9 bases are a match to TRBD1. Looked up from germline, CDR1 is MDHEN and CDR2 is SYDVKM. This CDR3 region has 15 residues. The J segment lost 4 bases and the V segment lost 0 bases, leaving 3 bases of the junction unmatched.

This chain joins TRBV12-5 and TRBJ1-2; D ambiguous. V dropped 1 base and J dropped 7 bases, with 10 bases sitting between them. The CDR3 spans 13 residues. Germline assignment: CDR1 LGHNT and CDR2 FRNRAP. The CDR3 here is CASGLDTSGGYTF. The CDR3 DNA is TGTGCTAGTGGTTTGGATACTTCCGGTGGCTACACCTTC.

This clone was recorded a few times. The chain uses TRBV11-1 and TRBJ1-1, with D hard to call. Trimming removed 2 bases at V and 7 bases at J, with 8 bases between. The length of the CDR3 is 12 residues. CDR1 is SGHAT and CDR2 is FQDESV in the germline V gene (reference sequence). DNA of the CDR3: TGTGCCAGCAGCTTATTTGCGTTTGAAGCTTTCTTT. Protein product: CASSLFAFEAFF.

This chain links TRBV7-2 with TRBJ1-5; D is uncertain. This CDR3 spans 15 amino acids. The germline gives CDR1 SGHTA, CDR2 FQGNSA. Trimming removed 2 bases at V and 4 bases at J, with 12 bases between. As DNA, the CDR3 is TGTGCCAGCAGCTTATTGGGCCAGCTTAATCAGCCCCAGCATTTT. This sequence encodes CASSLLGQLNQPQHF.

The chain combines TRBV20-1 with TRBJ2-3; D may be TRBD2 (5 bases). CDR1 is DFQATT, CDR2 SNEGSKA, per germline (reference sequence). V lost 3 bases, J lost 4 bases, and 17 bases lay in between. There are 15 residues in the CDR3. The CDR3: CSASGMAVGADTQYF. Written as DNA, the CDR3 is TGCAGTGCTAGTGGTATGGCGGTGGGAGCAGATACGCAGTATTTT.

This clone was seen just once. This chain uses TRBV9 with TRBJ2-3; 10 bases map to TRBD1. Germline lookup yields CDR1 SGDLS and CDR2 YYNGEE. This CDR3 comprises 16 residues. Unmatched junction bases numbered 5, after V lost 3 bases and J lost 1 base. CDR3 amino acids: CASSAQGTGGTDTQYF. As DNA, the CDR3 is TGTGCCAGCAGCGCGCAAGGGACAGGGGGCACAGATACGCAGTATTTT.

J is TRBJ2-1 and V is TRBV5-1, with 8 bases aligning to TRBD2. The CDR3 spans 17 residues. Germline V gene lookup returns CDR1 SGHRS and CDR2 YFSETQ. Trimming cost V 1 base and J 2 bases; bases outside gene matches: 8. CDR3 DNA sequence: TGCGCCAGCAGCTTGTCGGTTAGCGGGATTCCCTACAATGAGCAGTTCTTC. Protein product: CASSLSVSGIPYNEQFF.

The gene calls are TRBV2 and TRBJ2-1; 8 bases match TRBD2. V gave up 4 bases and J gave up 3 bases; unmatched junction bases: 5. Germline values: CDR1 SNHLY, CDR2 FYNNEI. This CDR3 has 15 residues. CDR3 in DNA: TGTGCCAGCAGTGCAGTAGCGGGACACTACAATGAGCAGTTCTTC. Encoded protein: CASSAVAGHYNEQFF.